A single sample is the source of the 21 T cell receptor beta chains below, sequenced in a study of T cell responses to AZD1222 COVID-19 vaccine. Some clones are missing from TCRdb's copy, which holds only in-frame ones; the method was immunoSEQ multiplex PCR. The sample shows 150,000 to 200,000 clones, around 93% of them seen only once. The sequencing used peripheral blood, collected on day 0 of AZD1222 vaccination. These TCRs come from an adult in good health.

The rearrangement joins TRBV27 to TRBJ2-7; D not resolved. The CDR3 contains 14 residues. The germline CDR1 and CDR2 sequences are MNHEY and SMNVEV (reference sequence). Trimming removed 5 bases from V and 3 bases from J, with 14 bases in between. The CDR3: CASSRAGRVYEQYF. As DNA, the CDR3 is TGTGCCAGCAGTCGGGCCGGCCGAGTCTACGAGCAGTACTTC.

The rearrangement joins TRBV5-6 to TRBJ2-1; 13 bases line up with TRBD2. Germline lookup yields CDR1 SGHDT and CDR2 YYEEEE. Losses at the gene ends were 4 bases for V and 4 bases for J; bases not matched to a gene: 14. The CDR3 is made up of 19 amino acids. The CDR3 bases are TGTGCCAGCAGCCCTGGGACTAGCGGGACCGCTTGGTCGTACAATGAGCAGTTCTTC. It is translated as CASSPGTSGTAWSYNEQFF. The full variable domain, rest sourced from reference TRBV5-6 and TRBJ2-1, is DAGVTQSPTHLIKTRGQQVTLRCSPKSGHDTVSWYQQALGQGPQFIFQYYEEEERQRGNFPDRFSGHQFPNYSSELNVNALLLGDSALYLCASSPGTSGTAWSYNEQFFGPGTRLTVL.

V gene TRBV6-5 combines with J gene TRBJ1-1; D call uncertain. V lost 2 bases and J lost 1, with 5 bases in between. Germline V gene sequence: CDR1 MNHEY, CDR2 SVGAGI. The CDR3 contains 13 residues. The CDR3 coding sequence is TGTGCCAGCAGTTACATTGGGAACACTGAAGCTTTCTTT. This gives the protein CASSYIGNTEAFF.

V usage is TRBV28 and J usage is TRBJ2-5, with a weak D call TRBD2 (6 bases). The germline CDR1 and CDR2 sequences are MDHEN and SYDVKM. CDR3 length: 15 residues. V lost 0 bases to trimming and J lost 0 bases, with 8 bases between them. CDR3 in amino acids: CASSLWTGDQETQYF. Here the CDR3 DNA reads TGTGCCAGCAGTTTATGGACGGGGGACCAAGAGACCCAGTACTTC. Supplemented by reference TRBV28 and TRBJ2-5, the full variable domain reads DVKVTQSSRYLVKRTGEKVFLECVQDMDHENMFWYRQDPGLGLRLIYFSYDVKMKEKGDIPEGYSVSREKKERFSLILESASTNQTSMYLCASSLWTGDQETQYFGPGTRLLVL.

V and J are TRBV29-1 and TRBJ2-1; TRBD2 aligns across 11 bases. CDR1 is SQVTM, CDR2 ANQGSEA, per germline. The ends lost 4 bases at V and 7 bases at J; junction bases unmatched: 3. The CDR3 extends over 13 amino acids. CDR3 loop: CSVGGLAANEQFF. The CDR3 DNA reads TGCAGCGTTGGGGGACTAGCGGCGAATGAGCAGTTCTTC.

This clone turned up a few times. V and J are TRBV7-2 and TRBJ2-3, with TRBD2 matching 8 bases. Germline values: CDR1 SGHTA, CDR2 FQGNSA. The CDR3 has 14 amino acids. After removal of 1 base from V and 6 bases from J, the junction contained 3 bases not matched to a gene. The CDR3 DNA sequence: TGTGCCAGCAGCTTAGGACTAGCGTTTGATACGCAGTATTTT. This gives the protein CASSLGLAFDTQYF.

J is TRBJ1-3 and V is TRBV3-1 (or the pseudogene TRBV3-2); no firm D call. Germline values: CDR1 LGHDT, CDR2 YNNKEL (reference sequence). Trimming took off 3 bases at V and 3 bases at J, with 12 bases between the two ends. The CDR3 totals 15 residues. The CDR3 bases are TGTGCCAGCAGCCAGTCGGAACTGGGTGGAAACACCATATATTTT. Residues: CASSQSELGGNTIYF.

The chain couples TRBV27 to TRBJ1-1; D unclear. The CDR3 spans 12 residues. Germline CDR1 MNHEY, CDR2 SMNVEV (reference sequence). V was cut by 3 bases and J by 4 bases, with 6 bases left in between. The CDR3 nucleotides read TGTGCCAGCAGTTTTGCGGGCACTGAAGCTTTCTTT. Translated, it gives CASSFAGTEAFF.

In DNA form, the CDR3 reads TGTGCCAGCAGCCGGAGACTAGCGTCAGGGTACAATGAGCAGTTCTTC. Translated, it gives CASSRRLASGYNEQFF. The V and J genes are TRBV7-3 and TRBJ2-1; 8 nucleotides align to TRBD2. The CDR3 runs 16 residues. V trimming: 5 bases; J trimming: 4 bases; junction bases outside the gene matches: 10. Per germline, CDR1 SGHTA and CDR2 FQGTGA.

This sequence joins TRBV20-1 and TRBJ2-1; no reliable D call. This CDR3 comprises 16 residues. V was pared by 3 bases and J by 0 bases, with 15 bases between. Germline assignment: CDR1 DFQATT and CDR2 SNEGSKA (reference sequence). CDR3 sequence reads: CSASKGGPSSYNEQFF. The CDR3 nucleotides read TGCAGTGCTAGTAAGGGTGGGCCTAGCTCCTACAATGAGCAGTTCTTC.

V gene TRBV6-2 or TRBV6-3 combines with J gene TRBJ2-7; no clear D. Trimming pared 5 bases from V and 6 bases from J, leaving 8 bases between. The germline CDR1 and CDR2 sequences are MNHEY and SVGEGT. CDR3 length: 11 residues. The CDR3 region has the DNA TGTGCCAGCAGTCCCTCCGTCGAGCAGTACTTC. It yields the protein CASSPSVEQYF.

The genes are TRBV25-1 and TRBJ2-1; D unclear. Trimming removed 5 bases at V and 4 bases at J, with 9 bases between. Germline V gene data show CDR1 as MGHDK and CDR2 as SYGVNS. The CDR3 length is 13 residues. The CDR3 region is CASSNFGYNEQFF. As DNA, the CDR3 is TGTGCCAGCAGTAACTTCGGGTACAATGAGCAGTTCTTC.

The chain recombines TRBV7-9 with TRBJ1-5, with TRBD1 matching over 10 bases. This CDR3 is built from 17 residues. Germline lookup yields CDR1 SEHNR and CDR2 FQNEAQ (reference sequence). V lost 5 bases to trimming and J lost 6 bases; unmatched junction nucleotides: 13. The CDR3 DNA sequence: TGTGCCAGCAGCCTAGACGTCATGGACAGGGGGAGTCAGCCCCAGCATTTT. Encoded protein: CASSLDVMDRGSQPQHF.

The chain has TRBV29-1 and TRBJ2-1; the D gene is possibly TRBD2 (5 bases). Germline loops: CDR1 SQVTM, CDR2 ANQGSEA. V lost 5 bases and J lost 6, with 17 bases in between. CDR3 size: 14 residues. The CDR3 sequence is CSVSRRGSFNEQFF. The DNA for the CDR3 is TGCAGCGTTAGCAGGCGAGGGTCGTTCAATGAGCAGTTCTTC.

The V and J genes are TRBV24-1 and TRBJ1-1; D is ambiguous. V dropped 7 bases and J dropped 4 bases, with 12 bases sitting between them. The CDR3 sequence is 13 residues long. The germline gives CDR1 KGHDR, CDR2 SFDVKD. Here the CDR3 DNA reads TGTGCCACCAGCCAAGAGAAGGGCACTGAAGCTTTCTTT. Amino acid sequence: CATSQEKGTEAFF.

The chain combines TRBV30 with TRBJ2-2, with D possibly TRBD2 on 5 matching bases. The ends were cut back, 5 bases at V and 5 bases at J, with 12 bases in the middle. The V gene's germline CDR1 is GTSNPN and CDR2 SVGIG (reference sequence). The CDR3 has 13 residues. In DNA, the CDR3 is TGTGCCTGGGGAGGTACCCTAACCGGGGAGCTGTTTTTT. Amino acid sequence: CAWGGTLTGELFF.

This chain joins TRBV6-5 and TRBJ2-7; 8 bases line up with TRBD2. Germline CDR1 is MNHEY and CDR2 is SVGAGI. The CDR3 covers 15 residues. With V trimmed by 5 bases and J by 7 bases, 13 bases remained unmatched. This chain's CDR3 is CASSQLLAGIAEQYF. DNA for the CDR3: TGTGCCAGCAGTCAATTATTAGCGGGAATAGCTGAGCAGTACTTC.

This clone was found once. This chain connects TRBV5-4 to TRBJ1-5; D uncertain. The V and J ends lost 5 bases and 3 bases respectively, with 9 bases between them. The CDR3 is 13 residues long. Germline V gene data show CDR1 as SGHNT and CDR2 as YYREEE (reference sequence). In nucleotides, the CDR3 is TGTGCCAGCAGTAGGGAACCCAATCAGCCCCAGCATTTT. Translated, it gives CASSREPNQPQHF.

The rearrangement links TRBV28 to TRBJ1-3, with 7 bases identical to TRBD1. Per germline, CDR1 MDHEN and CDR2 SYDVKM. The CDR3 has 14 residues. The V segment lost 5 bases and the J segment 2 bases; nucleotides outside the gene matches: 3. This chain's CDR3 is CASSLTGTGNTIYF. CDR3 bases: TGTGCCAGCAGTCTGACAGGGACTGGAAACACCATATATTTT.

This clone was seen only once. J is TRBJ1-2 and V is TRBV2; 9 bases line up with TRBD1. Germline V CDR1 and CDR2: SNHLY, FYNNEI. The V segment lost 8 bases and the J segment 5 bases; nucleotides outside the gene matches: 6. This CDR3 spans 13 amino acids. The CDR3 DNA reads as TGTGCCAGCCTGGGACAGGGAAGATATGGCTACACCTTC. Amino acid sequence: CASLGQGRYGYTF.

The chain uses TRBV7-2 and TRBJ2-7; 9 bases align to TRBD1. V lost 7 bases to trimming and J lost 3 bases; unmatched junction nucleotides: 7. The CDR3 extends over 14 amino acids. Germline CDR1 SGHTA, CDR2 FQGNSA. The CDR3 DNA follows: TGTGCCAGCACCTCGGTGGACAGGGGCTACGAGCAGTACTTC. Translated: CASTSVDRGYEQYF.